The 21 T cell receptor beta chains reported below all come from one sample, sequenced in a study of shared clonotypes between healthy human individuals. Produced via immunoSEQ multiplex PCR; TCRdb's table is partial and in-frame only. In the table there are some 2.4 million clones, approximately 93% of which are singletons. Source material: naive CD4+ T cells from PBMCs. Documented subset: CD45RA+ positively selected. The origin of the receptors is a man aged 18-30 years in good health. Some clones in this sample may be carry-over from other donors' samples.

V usage is TRBV28 and J usage is TRBJ2-7; 8 bases line up with TRBD1. V shed 6 bases and J 3 bases; nucleotides not matched to a gene: 16. The CDR3 extends over 17 amino acids. CDR1 MDHEN and CDR2 SYDVKM come from the germline V gene. In nucleotides, the CDR3 is TGTGCCAGCAGCCTACTACCTGGGACAGGCCAACGCTACGAGCAGTACTTC. It translates to CASSLLPGTGQRYEQYF. Based on the CDR3 plus reference TRBV28 and TRBJ2-7, the full variable domain is DVKVTQSSRYLVKRTGEKVFLECVQDMDHENMFWYRQDPGLGLRLIYFSYDVKMKEKGDIPEGYSVSREKKERFSLILESASTNQTSMYLCASSLLPGTGQRYEQYFGPGTRLTVT.

This rearrangement joins TRBV14 to TRBJ2-4; the D is unclear. The V and J ends lost 4 bases and 0 bases respectively, with 1 base between them. Germline V gene data show CDR1 as SGHDN and CDR2 as FVKESK. The CDR3 is 12 residues long. DNA for the CDR3: TGTGCCAGCAGCCTAGCCAAAAACATTCAGTACTTC. Residues: CASSLAKNIQYF. Supplemented by reference TRBV14 and TRBJ2-4, the full variable domain reads EAGVTQFPSHSVIEKGQTVTLRCDPISGHDNLYWYRRVMGKEIKFLLHFVKESKQDESGMPNNRFLAERTGGTYSTLKVQPAELEDSGVYFCASSLAKNIQYFGAGTRLSVL.

A word on this clone: Other DNA sequences in the sample encode the same CDR3. The chain uses TRBV5-1 and TRBJ1-4; 9 bases are a match to TRBD1. CDR1 is SGHRS and CDR2 is YFSETQ in the germline V gene. J gave up 0 bases and V 4 bases, and 4 bases lay outside the gene matches. This CDR3 is 16 amino acids long. CDR3: CASSRRTGATNEKLFF. CDR3 coding DNA: TGCGCCAGCAGCAGAAGGACAGGGGCAACTAATGAAAAACTGTTTTTT.

The count of this clone is one. The rearrangement joins TRBV10-1 to TRBJ2-1; 7 bases are a match to TRBD1. The trim removed 3 bases at V and 7 bases at J, leaving 9 bases unmatched. Germline CDR1 reads WNHNN; CDR2 reads SYGVQD (reference sequence). The CDR3 consists of 15 residues. CDR3 protein: CASSEVGDRANEQFF. CDR3 bases: TGCGCCAGCAGTGAAGTCGGTGACAGGGCTAATGAGCAGTTCTTC.

The chain recombines TRBV5-4 with TRBJ2-1; D is unclear. This CDR3 contains 13 residues. Per the germline V gene, CDR1 is SGHNT and CDR2 is YYREEE (reference sequence). Trimming shortened V by 0 bases and J by 6 bases, and 7 bases separated the two germline ends. CDR3 region: CASSLAAGNEQFF. CDR3 DNA sequence: TGTGCCAGCAGCTTGGCTGCCGGCAATGAGCAGTTCTTC.

The sample holds a few counts of this clone. Other DNA sequences of this sample code for an identical CDR3. The chain combines TRBV5-1 with TRBJ2-5; no clear D. Germline-derived CDR1 and CDR2 are SGHRS and YFSETQ. V gave up 1 base and J gave up 5 bases, with 3 bases separating them. This CDR3 is 11 amino acids long. CDR3 DNA: TGCGCCAGCAGCTTGTTGGAGACCCAGTACTTC. The encoded protein is CASSLLETQYF.

The CDR3 protein is CASSEGQGRQPQHF. CDR3 nucleotide sequence: TGTGCCAGCAGTGAAGGCCAGGGACGACAGCCCCAGCATTTT. This rearrangement joins TRBV6-1 to TRBJ1-5, with D tentatively TRBD1 (5 bases). Per the germline V gene, CDR1 is MNHNS and CDR2 is SASEGT. V lost 1 base and J 7 bases, leaving 11 bases between the germline ends. The CDR3 sequence is 14 residues long.

The rearrangement joins TRBV4-1 to TRBJ2-7; 8 bases are shared with TRBD2. Germline CDR1 reads MGHRA; CDR2 reads YSYEKL. V shed 3 bases and J 2 bases; nucleotides not matched to a gene: 6. The CDR3 runs 15 residues. In nucleotides, the CDR3 is TGCGCCAGCAGCCACCTAATAGCGGGAACCTACGAGCAGTACTTC. Its translation is CASSHLIAGTYEQYF.

With regard to this clone: Different DNA sequences within this sample yield the same CDR3. The chain recombines TRBV5-6 with TRBJ1-1; D unresolved. Germline CDR1 and CDR2: SGHDT and YYEEEE. V lost 1 base, J lost 2 bases, and 6 bases lay in between. This CDR3 is 13 amino acids long. Here the CDR3 reads CASSLRRNTEAFF. The CDR3 nucleotides read TGTGCCAGCAGCTTGAGGCGTAACACTGAAGCTTTCTTT.

The chain has TRBV7-9 and TRBJ1-4, with 7 positions matching TRBD1. Unmatched junction bases numbered 11, after V lost 5 bases and J lost 8 bases. The CDR3 is 15 amino acids. Germline CDR1 is SEHNR and CDR2 is FQNEAQ (reference sequence). CDR3 residues: CASSPGGGLEEKLFF. The CDR3 DNA sequence: TGTGCCAGCAGCCCCGGAGGGGGCCTGGAGGAAAAACTGTTTTTT.

V usage is TRBV2 and J usage is TRBJ1-2; 12 positions agree with TRBD1. Germline V lookup: CDR1 SNHLY, CDR2 FYNNEI. V gave up 4 bases and J gave up 8 bases; unmatched junction bases: 8. There are 15 residues in the CDR3. CDR3 protein: CASSARDRGLGGYTF. Written as DNA, the CDR3 is TGTGCCAGCAGTGCCCGGGACAGGGGGCTAGGAGGCTACACCTTC.

The rearrangement uses TRBV4-1 and TRBJ2-5; TRBD1 might be the D (8 bases). V was trimmed by 2 bases and J by 5 bases, leaving 15 bases between them. From germline, CDR1 is MGHRA and CDR2 YSYEKL. The CDR3 is 15 amino acids. CDR3 nucleotides: TGCGCCAGCAGCCAAACAGGGGGAGGGTGGGAGACCCAGTACTTC. Translated, it gives CASSQTGGGWETQYF.

This chain uses TRBV28 with TRBJ1-1, with D possibly being TRBD1 (6 bases). CDR1 is MDHEN, CDR2 SYDVKM, per germline. Trimming took 3 bases from V and 1 from J, leaving 15 bases between them. The CDR3 totals 16 residues. CDR3 amino acids: CASSFPGHLSNTEAFF. In DNA form, the CDR3 reads TGTGCCAGCAGTTTTCCGGGACATCTTTCGAACACTGAAGCTTTCTTT. Complete variable domain (other parts from reference TRBV28 and TRBJ1-1): DVKVTQSSRYLVKRTGEKVFLECVQDMDHENMFWYRQDPGLGLRLIYFSYDVKMKEKGDIPEGYSVSREKKERFSLILESASTNQTSMYLCASSFPGHLSNTEAFFGQGTRLTVV.

V is TRBV19 and J is TRBJ2-1, with 7 bases identical to TRBD1. Looked up from germline, CDR1 is LNHDA and CDR2 is SQIVND (reference sequence). This CDR3 spans 16 amino acids. V was pared by 6 bases and J by 7 bases, with 15 bases of the junction left unmatched. In DNA form, the CDR3 reads TGTGCCAGTAGGTCGCCTTTACAGGGGTTTTCGAATGAGCAGTTCTTC. This sequence encodes CASRSPLQGFSNEQFF.

The DNA of the CDR3 is TGTGCCATCAGTGACAGGGGGCGGACGACAAACTATGGCTACACCTTC. This codes for CAISDRGRTTNYGYTF. The chain has TRBV10-3 and TRBJ1-2; 8 nucleotides match TRBD1. The CDR3 has 16 residues. Germline V lookup: CDR1 ENHRY, CDR2 SYGVKD. V was clipped by 3 bases and J by 2 bases; unmatched bases: 8.

The gene calls are TRBV13 and TRBJ2-5; D may be TRBD2 (6 bases). CDR3 length: 17 amino acids. The germline CDR1 and CDR2 sequences are PRHDT and FYEKMQ (reference sequence). V was cut by 2 bases and J by 2 bases, with 18 bases left in between. In DNA form, the CDR3 reads TGTGCCAGCAGCTTAAGATTTGGGATAGCGGAACAAGAGACCCAGTACTTC. Translated, it gives CASSLRFGIAEQETQYF. Full variable domain (remainder filled in from reference TRBV13 and TRBJ2-5): AAGVIQSPRHLIKEKRETATLKCYPIPRHDTVYWYQQGPGQDPQFLISFYEKMQSDKGSIPDRFSAQQFSDYHSELNMSSLELGDSALYFCASSLRFGIAEQETQYFGPGTRLLVL.

The chain employs TRBV7-6 and TRBJ1-2; 8 bases agree with TRBD1. V trimming: 7 bases; J trimming: 3 bases; junction bases outside the gene matches: 10. This CDR3 has 15 residues. Germline V gene data show CDR1 as SGHVS and CDR2 as FNYEAQ. CDR3 in amino acids: CASTQGPGGDYGYTF. The CDR3 DNA reads TGTGCCAGCACTCAAGGGCCAGGGGGCGACTATGGCTACACCTTC. The full variable domain, in which reference TRBV7-6 and TRBJ1-2 provide the parts outside the CDR3, is GAGVSQSPRYKVTKRGQDVALRCDPISGHVSLYWYRQALGQGPEFLTYFNYEAQQDKSGLPNDRFSAERPEGSISTLTIQRTEQRDSAMYRCASTQGPGGDYGYTFGSGTRLTVV.

J is TRBJ2-3 and V is TRBV12-5; D not certain. Germline V gene sequence: CDR1 LGHNT, CDR2 FRNRAP. There are 13 residues in the CDR3. V was shortened by 6 bases and J by 0 bases, with 7 bases between the two germline ends. The CDR3 DNA follows: TGTGCTAGTGGGGGATTGAGCACAGATACGCAGTATTTT. Translating gives CASGGLSTDTQYF.

This clone was counted once. V gene TRBV29-1 combines with J gene TRBJ2-7, with TRBD1 matching over 7 bases. There are 14 residues in the CDR3. Looked up from germline, CDR1 is SQVTM and CDR2 is ANQGSEA. V gave up 6 bases and J gave up 1 base; unmatched junction bases: 9. CDR3 coding DNA: TGCAGCGTCGGACAACAGGGGAAATCCTACGAGCAGTACTTC. Translated, it gives CSVGQQGKSYEQYF.

As for this clone: An end of the junction does not agree with germline; a read error may underlie this. The chain uses TRBV28 and TRBJ1-2, with D possibly matching TRBD1 (5 bases). Germline V gene sequence: CDR1 MDHEN, CDR2 SYDVKM. This CDR3 is built from 12 residues. CDR3 sequence: CASSQGSRERIF. The CDR3 nucleotides are TGTGCCAGCAGCCAAGGGTCCAGGGAGAGGATCTTC.

For the CDR3, the DNA is TGCAGCGTCCCCCGCAGGGGACAGCTAGCCAAAAACATTCAGTACTTC. It is translated as CSVPRRGQLAKNIQYF. V gene TRBV29-1 combines with J gene TRBJ2-4, with 7 bases lining up with TRBD1. Germline values: CDR1 SQVTM, CDR2 ANQGSEA. The CDR3 is 16 amino acids. Unmatched junction bases numbered 11, after V lost 6 bases and J lost 0 bases.